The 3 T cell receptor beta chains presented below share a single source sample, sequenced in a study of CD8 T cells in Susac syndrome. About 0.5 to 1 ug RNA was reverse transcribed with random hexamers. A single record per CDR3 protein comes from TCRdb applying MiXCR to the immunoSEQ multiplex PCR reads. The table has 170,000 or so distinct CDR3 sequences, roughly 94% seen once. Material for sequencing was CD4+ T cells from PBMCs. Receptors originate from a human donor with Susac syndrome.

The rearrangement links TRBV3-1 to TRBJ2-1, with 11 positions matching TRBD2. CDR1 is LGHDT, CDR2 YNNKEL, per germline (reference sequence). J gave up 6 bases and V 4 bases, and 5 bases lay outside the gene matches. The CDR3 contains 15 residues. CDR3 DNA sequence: TGTGCCAGCAGCCGTCTTAGCGGGGGGGGCAATGAGCAGTTCTTC. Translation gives CASSRLSGGGNEQFF.

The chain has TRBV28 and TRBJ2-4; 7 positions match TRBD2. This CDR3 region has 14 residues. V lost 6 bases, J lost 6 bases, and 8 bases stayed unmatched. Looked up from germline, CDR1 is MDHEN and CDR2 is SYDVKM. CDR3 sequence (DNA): TGTGCCAGCAGCCGAAGCGGGACCTCAAACATTCAGTACTTC. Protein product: CASSRSGTSNIQYF.

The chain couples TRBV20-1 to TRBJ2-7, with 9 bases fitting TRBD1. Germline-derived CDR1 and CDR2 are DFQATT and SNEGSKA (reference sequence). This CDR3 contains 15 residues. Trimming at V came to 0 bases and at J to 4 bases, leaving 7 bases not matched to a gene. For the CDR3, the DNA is TGCAGTGCTAGAGATGCGGGACAGGGATTTTACGAGCAGTACTTC. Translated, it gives CSARDAGQGFYEQYF.